This T cell receptor (beta chain) originates from a study of blood T cell repertoires in COVID-19. CDR1 LGHNA and CDR2 YNFKEQ come from the germline V gene. Trimming cost V 2 bases and J 6 bases; bases outside gene matches: 12. The CDR3 contains 17 residues. Sequencing used immunoSEQ multiplex PCR; TCRdb keeps in-frame clones, though not all of them. There are roughly 45,000 clones in the sample; 77% occur only once, and over 25% lies in the top ten. This TCR was recovered from a woman between 65 and 79 years old with acute or convalescent COVID-19. Sequencing was carried out using peripheral blood. V and J are TRBV4-2 and TRBJ1-1; 10 bases align to TRBD1. The CDR3 DNA follows: TGTGCCAGCAGCCAACCTAAGGGGGGACAGGGGACCGCTGAAGCTTTCTTT. Encoded protein: CASSQPKGGQGTAEAFF.